Below are 21 T cell receptor beta chains sequenced from a single sample in a study of cytomegalovirus exposure and HLA in healthy donors. The PCR contained 60 Vbeta and 13 Jbeta primers. Using immunoSEQ multiplex PCR, the repertoire was profiled, and TCRdb retains in-frame clones only, with some absent. The sample holds approximately 170,000 clones, around 77% seen once. Material: PBMCs. Every receptor here comes from a woman between 18 and 29 years old in good health and CMV-seronegative.

This chain links TRBV2 with TRBJ2-5; the D gene is possibly TRBD1 (6 bases). Germline CDR1 is SNHLY and CDR2 is FYNNEI. With 1 base removed from V and 1 base from J, the gap between germline ends came to 7 bases. The CDR3 has 14 residues. The CDR3: CASSEEGVQETQYF. The CDR3 nucleotides read TGTGCCAGCAGTGAAGAGGGGGTCCAAGAGACCCAGTACTTC.

The chain combines TRBV29-1 with TRBJ2-1; D might be TRBD2 (5 bases). The CDR3 totals 14 residues. Germline CDR1 reads SQVTM; CDR2 reads ANQGSEA. V lost 4 bases to trimming and J lost 9 bases, with 19 bases between them. The CDR3 loop is CSVGSGLIPPEQFF. The CDR3 coding sequence is TGCAGCGTTGGATCCGGACTTATTCCCCCTGAGCAGTTCTTC.

As to this clone: Here the CDR3 omits its conserved ending phenylalanine or tryptophan, so a read error is the likely source. The DNA is left out, because the CDR3 cannot be placed on it with certainty; the CDR3 is given as TCRdb lists it. V usage is TRBV28 and J usage is TRBJ1-1. The CDR3 is 8 amino acids long, termini counted. The V gene's germline CDR1 is MDHEN and CDR2 SYDVKM. CDR3: CASSPSPR.

The chain employs TRBV5-1 and TRBJ1-6; no firm D call. V dropped 0 bases and J dropped 8 bases, with 6 bases sitting between them. Looked up from germline, CDR1 is SGHRS and CDR2 is YFSETQ. This CDR3 contains 13 residues. In nucleotides, the CDR3 is TGCGCCAGCAGCTTGGTGCCAGATTCACCCCTCCACTTT. Amino acids: CASSLVPDSPLHF.

The genes are TRBV28 and TRBJ1-1; a weak D match, TRBD1 (6 bases). CDR3 length equals 14 residues. Trimming removed 6 bases at V and 0 bases at J, with 11 bases between. Germline V gives CDR1 MDHEN, CDR2 SYDVKM. In DNA, the CDR3 is TGTGCCAGCAGCGTCAGGGGCATGAACACTGAAGCTTTCTTT. Its translation is CASSVRGMNTEAFF.

V usage is TRBV15 and J usage is TRBJ2-7, with D possibly matching TRBD1 (6 bases). Per the germline V gene, CDR1 is LNHNV and CDR2 is YYDKDF (reference sequence). This CDR3 region has 15 residues. V was pared by 5 bases and J by 0 bases, with 14 bases between. CDR3 in amino acids: CATSESRTDSYEQYF. Written as DNA, the CDR3 is TGTGCCACCAGCGAAAGCCGGACAGACTCCTACGAGCAGTACTTC.

The chain has TRBV7-3 and TRBJ2-1, with a weak D call TRBD1 (6 bases). Looked up from germline, CDR1 is SGHTA and CDR2 is FQGTGA. V shed 4 bases and J shed 13 bases, with 14 bases lying between them. The CDR3 contains 12 residues. The CDR3: CASSSEPQGQFF. In DNA form, the CDR3 reads TGTGCCAGCAGCTCCGAGCCACAGGGCCAGTTCTTC.

The genes are TRBV11-2 and TRBJ2-1; D is perhaps TRBD2 (6 bases). Between the trimmed V and J ends, which lost 0 bases and 9 bases, there was a span of 12 bases. Germline V gives CDR1 SGHAT, CDR2 FQNNGV. The CDR3 totals 14 residues. CDR3 region: CASSLDGSFIEQFF. CDR3 nucleotide sequence: TGTGCCAGCAGCTTAGACGGGAGTTTTATTGAGCAGTTCTTC.

V is TRBV9 and J is TRBJ2-5; TRBD2 matches 8 bases. V was clipped by 4 bases and J by 2 bases; unmatched bases: 4. CDR3 length equals 14 residues. CDR1 and CDR2 (germline): SGDLS, YYNGEE. The CDR3 spells CASSPRGGQETQYF. CDR3 DNA sequence: TGTGCCAGCAGCCCCCGGGGGGGTCAAGAGACCCAGTACTTC. The complete variable domain, with remaining parts taken from reference TRBV9 and TRBJ2-5, reads DSGVTQTPKHLITATGQRVTLRCSPRSGDLSVYWYQQSLDQGLQFLIQYYNGEERAKGNILERFSAQQFPDLHSELNLSSLELGDSALYFCASSPRGGQETQYFGPGTRLLVL.

The chain employs TRBV18 and TRBJ1-1; the D is unclear. V lost 4 bases and J lost 1, with 13 bases in between. This CDR3 contains 15 residues. Germline V gene sequence: CDR1 KGHSH, CDR2 LQKENI. This CDR3 is CASSLNQAPNTEAFF. The CDR3, as DNA: TGTGCCAGCTCACTCAACCAGGCCCCGAACACTGAAGCTTTCTTT.

The chain uses TRBV2 and TRBJ1-1, with D tentatively TRBD1 (5 bases). CDR3 length equals 14 residues. The V gene lost 0 bases and the J gene lost 4 bases, with 9 bases spanning the gap. Per germline, CDR1 SNHLY and CDR2 FYNNEI. CDR3 sequence (DNA): TGTGCCAGCAGTGAAGCGCCAGGGATCACTGAAGCTTTCTTT. Translating it yields CASSEAPGITEAFF. Complete variable domain (other parts from reference TRBV2 and TRBJ1-1): EPEVTQTPSHQVTQMGQEVILRCVPISNHLYFYWYRQILGQKVEFLVSFYNNEISEKSEIFDDQFSVERPDGSNFTLKIRSTKLEDSAMYFCASSEAPGITEAFFGQGTRLTVV.

The V call is TRBV6-4, the J call TRBJ1-6; TRBD1 matches 7 bases. Germline V gene sequence: CDR1 MRHNA, CDR2 SNTAGT. Trimming at V came to 2 bases and at J to 10 bases, leaving 8 bases not matched to a gene. The CDR3 totals 15 residues. CDR3 protein: CASSDPKQGISPLHF. The CDR3 nucleotides read TGTGCCAGCAGTGACCCCAAACAGGGGATCTCACCCCTCCACTTT.

The gene calls are TRBV21-1 and TRBJ1-5; TRBD1 was called by the table and not checked on the DNA. TRBV21-1 is deemed a pseudogene. This CDR3 has 17 residues. CDR3 sequence: CASSKAHRTGLSEPQHF. CDR3 sequence (DNA): TGTGCCAGCAGCAAAGCGCACCGGACAGGCTTGAGTGAGCCCCAGCATTTT.

The chain joins TRBV5-4 to TRBJ1-1; D is uncertain. The germline gives CDR1 SGHNT, CDR2 YYREEE (reference sequence). This CDR3 contains 14 residues. V was clipped by 4 bases and J by 1 base, with 11 bases between them. The CDR3 loop is CASSPEAGNTEAFF. CDR3 in DNA: TGTGCCAGCAGCCCAGAAGCAGGGAACACTGAAGCTTTCTTT.

The chain has TRBV18 and TRBJ2-3, with D possibly being TRBD2 (6 bases). Germline values: CDR1 KGHSH, CDR2 LQKENI. Trimming pared 6 bases from V and 4 bases from J, leaving 14 bases between. This CDR3 comprises 14 residues. CDR3 bases: TGTGCCAGCTCTCCGGGGAGGAACGCAGATACGCAGTATTTT. It specifies CASSPGRNADTQYF.

The chain carries TRBV7-9 and TRBJ1-6; the D is unclear. V lost 4 bases to trimming and J lost 4 bases, with 14 bases between them. The CDR3 consists of 16 residues. The germline CDR1 and CDR2 sequences are SEHNR and FQNEAQ (reference sequence). The CDR3 here is CASSYMVTFYNSPLHF. DNA of the CDR3: TGTGCCAGCAGCTATATGGTCACTTTTTATAATTCACCCCTCCACTTT.

The rearrangement uses TRBV19 and TRBJ2-1, with 8 bases matching TRBD2. The CDR3 is made up of 16 amino acids. The trim removed 3 bases at V and 5 bases at J, leaving 9 bases unmatched. CDR1 and CDR2 (germline): LNHDA, SQIVND (reference sequence). The CDR3 region is CASSMWASGFHNEQFF. The DNA of the CDR3 is TGTGCCAGTAGTATGTGGGCTAGCGGGTTCCACAATGAGCAGTTCTTC.

This sequence joins TRBV11-3 and TRBJ2-1; D unclear. The CDR3 runs 13 residues. V lost 0 bases and J 5 bases, leaving 5 bases between the germline ends. Germline V lookup: CDR1 SGHNT, CDR2 YENEEA. CDR3 coding DNA: TGTGCCAGCAGCTTAGAGTTTAACAATGAGCAGTTCTTC. Protein sequence: CASSLEFNNEQFF.

This rearrangement joins TRBV7-3 to TRBJ1-6, with D perhaps TRBD1 (6 bases). Germline-derived CDR1 and CDR2 are SGHTA and FQGTGA. V was shortened by 2 bases and J by 11 bases, with 7 bases between the two germline ends. The CDR3 length is 12 residues. CDR3 DNA: TGTGCCAGCAGCTTAGGGGGCCCACCCCTCCACTTT. It yields the protein CASSLGGPPLHF.

The V call is TRBV29-1, the J call TRBJ2-2; 7 nucleotides line up with TRBD1. Germline values: CDR1 SQVTM, CDR2 ANQGSEA. The CDR3 has 14 residues. The V and J ends lost 8 bases and 0 bases, in that order; junction bases with no gene match: 6. CDR3 bases: TGCAGCCCCTCGGGGACAGCGAACACCGGGGAGCTGTTTTTT. Translation gives CSPSGTANTGELFF.

The chain has TRBV27 and TRBJ2-3, with 7 positions matching TRBD1. The CDR3 extends over 12 amino acids. Per the germline V gene, CDR1 is MNHEY and CDR2 is SMNVEV (reference sequence). V lost 7 bases and J lost 5; bases outside the gene matches: 3. The CDR3 loop reads CASKTGIDTQYF. CDR3 DNA: TGTGCCAGCAAGACAGGGATAGATACGCAGTATTTT.